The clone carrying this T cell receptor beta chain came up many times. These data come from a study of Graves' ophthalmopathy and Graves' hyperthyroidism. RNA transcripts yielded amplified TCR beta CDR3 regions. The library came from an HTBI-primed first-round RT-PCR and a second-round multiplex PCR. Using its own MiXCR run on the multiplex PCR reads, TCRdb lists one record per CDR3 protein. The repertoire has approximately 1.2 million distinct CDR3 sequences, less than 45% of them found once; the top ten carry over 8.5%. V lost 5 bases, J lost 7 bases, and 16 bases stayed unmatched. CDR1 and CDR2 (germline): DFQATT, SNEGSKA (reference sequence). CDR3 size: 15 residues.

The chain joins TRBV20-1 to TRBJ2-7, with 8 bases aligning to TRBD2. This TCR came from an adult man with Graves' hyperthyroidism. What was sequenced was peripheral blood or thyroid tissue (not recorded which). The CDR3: CSASNRGGGPVEQYF. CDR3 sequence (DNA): TGCAGTGCTTCAAATCGGGGGGGAGGGCCCGTGGAGCAGTACTTC.